One sample yielded the 5 T cell receptor beta chains listed below, sequenced in a study of T cells in Graves' hyperthyroidism and ophthalmopathy. RNA transcripts were the template for amplifying TCR beta CDR3 regions. During a first-round RT-PCR of the TCR CDR3, the HTBI primer set was used. Each CDR3 protein is one row after TCRdb ran MiXCR on the multiplex PCR reads. This table has 600,000 to 650,000 distinct CDR3 sequences, less than 25% appearing once. The sample consisted of blood. These receptors all come from a man aged 25-45 years with Graves' ophthalmopathy.

This clonotype was seen more than once but under ten times. This chain links TRBV24-1 with TRBJ2-2; the D is unclear. The V gene's germline CDR1 is KGHDR and CDR2 SFDVKD. This CDR3 region has 15 residues. V was pared by 3 bases and J by 0 bases, with 7 bases between. The CDR3 DNA reads TGTGCCACCAGTGATAGACCATCGAACACCGGGGAGCTGTTTTTT. Translating gives CATSDRPSNTGELFF.

The rearrangement uses TRBV6-1 and TRBJ2-7, with TRBD2 matching over 14 bases. The CDR3 extends over 16 amino acids. CDR1 and CDR2 (germline): MNHNS, SASEGT. The V segment lost 7 bases and the J segment 5 bases; nucleotides outside the gene matches: 10. Written as DNA, the CDR3 is TGTGCCAGCACCCAACAGGGACTAGCGGGAGCCCACGAGCAGTACTTC. Translation gives CASTQQGLAGAHEQYF.

This chain joins TRBV29-1 and TRBJ2-3; TRBD1 is a possible D gene (5 bases). Germline values: CDR1 SQVTM, CDR2 ANQGSEA. The CDR3 spans 13 residues. The V end lost 7 bases, the J end lost 1 base, and 12 bases lay between the germline ends. The CDR3 is CSAIKGGTDTQYF. The CDR3 DNA reads as TGCAGCGCCATCAAAGGGGGCACAGATACGCAGTATTTT.

This clonotype was seen more than once but under ten times. This chain links TRBV11-2 with TRBJ1-2; the D is unclear. The length of the CDR3 is 16 residues. Trimming pared 5 bases from V and 2 bases from J, leaving 18 bases between. Germline-derived CDR1 and CDR2 are SGHAT and FQNNGV. The CDR3 region is CASSDLKSPENYGYTF. The CDR3 coding sequence is TGTGCCAGCAGCGACCTTAAATCCCCGGAAAACTATGGCTACACCTTC. Using reference TRBV11-2 and TRBJ1-2 for the parts outside the CDR3, the full variable domain is EAGVAQSPRYKIIEKRQSVAFWCNPISGHATLYWYQQILGQGPKLLIQFQNNGVVDDSQLPKDRFSAERLKGVDSTLKIQPAKLEDSAVYLCASSDLKSPENYGYTFGSGTRLTVV.

This clonotype was seen a few times. The genes are TRBV7-2 and TRBJ2-3; D ambiguous. This CDR3 contains 16 residues. The germline V gene encodes CDR1 SGHTA and CDR2 FQGNSA. The V end lost 2 bases, the J end lost 0 bases, and 12 bases lay between the germline ends. This CDR3 is CASSLPLDTSTDTQYF. CDR3 nucleotides: TGTGCCAGCAGCTTACCCCTAGATACTAGCACAGATACGCAGTATTTT.